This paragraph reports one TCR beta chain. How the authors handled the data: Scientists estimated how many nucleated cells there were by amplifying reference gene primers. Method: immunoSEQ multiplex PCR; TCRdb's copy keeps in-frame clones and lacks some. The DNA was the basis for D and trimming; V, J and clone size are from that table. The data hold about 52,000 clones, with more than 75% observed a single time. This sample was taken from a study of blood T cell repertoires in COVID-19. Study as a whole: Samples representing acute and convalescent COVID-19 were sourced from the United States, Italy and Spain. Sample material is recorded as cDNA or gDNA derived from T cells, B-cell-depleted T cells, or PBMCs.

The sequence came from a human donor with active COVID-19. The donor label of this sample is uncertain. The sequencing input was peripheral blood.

The CDR3 loop reads CASSIAPAGQASGKNIQYF. CDR3 nucleotides: TGTGCCAGTAGTATAGCGCCGGCGGGACAGGCTTCAGGCAAAAACATTCAGTACTTC. The rearrangement uses TRBV19 and TRBJ2-4; 8 bases match TRBD1. Germline CDR1 LNHDA, CDR2 SQIVND (reference sequence). This CDR3 has 19 amino acids. The ends lost 1 base at V and 3 bases at J; junction bases unmatched: 14.